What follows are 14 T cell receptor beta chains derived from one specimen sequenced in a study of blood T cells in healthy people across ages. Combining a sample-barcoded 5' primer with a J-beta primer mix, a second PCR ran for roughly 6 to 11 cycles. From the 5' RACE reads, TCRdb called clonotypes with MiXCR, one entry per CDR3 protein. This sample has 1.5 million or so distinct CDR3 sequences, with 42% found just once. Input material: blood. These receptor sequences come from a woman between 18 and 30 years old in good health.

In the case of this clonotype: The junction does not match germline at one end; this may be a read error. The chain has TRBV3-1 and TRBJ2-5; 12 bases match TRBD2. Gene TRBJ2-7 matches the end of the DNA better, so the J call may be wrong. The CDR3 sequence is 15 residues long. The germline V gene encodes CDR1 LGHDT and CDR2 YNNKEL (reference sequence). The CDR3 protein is CAGSRWTSGNDEQYF. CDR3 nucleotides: TGTGCCGGCAGCCGTTGGACTAGCGGGAATGACGAGCAGTACTTC.

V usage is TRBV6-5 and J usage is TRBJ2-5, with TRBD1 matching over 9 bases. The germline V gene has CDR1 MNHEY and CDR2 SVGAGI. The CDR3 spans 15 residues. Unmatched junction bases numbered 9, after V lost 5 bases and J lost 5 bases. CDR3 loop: CASSTNRGLKETQYF. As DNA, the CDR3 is TGTGCCAGCAGTACGAACAGGGGGCTGAAGGAGACCCAGTACTTC.

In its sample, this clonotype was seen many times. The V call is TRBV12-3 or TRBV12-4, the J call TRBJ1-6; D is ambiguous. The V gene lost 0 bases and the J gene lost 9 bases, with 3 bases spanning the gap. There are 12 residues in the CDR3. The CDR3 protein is CASSLASSPLHF. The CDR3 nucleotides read TGTGCCAGCAGTTTAGCCAGTTCACCCCTCCACTTT.

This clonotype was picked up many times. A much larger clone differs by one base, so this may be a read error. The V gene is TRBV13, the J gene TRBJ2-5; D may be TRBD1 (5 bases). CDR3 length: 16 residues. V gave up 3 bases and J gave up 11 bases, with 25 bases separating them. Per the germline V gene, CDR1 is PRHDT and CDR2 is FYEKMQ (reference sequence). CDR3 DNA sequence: TGTGCCAGCAGCTTCGGACCCCCCGACGGACACAATGAGCAGTACTTC. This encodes CASSFGPPDGHNEQYF.

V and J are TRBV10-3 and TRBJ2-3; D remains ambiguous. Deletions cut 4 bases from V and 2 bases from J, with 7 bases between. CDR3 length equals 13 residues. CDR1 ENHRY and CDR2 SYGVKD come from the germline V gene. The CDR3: CAISVKVTDTQYF. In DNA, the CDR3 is TGTGCCATCAGTGTTAAGGTCACAGATACGCAGTATTTT.

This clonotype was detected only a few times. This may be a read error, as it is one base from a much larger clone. CDR3 DNA sequence: TGTGCCAGCAGTGACGCGCCTAGCGGGGGAAATGAGCAGTTCTTC. Encoded protein: CASSDAPSGGNEQFF. The chain links TRBV6-4 to TRBJ2-1; 10 bases match TRBD2. Germline values: CDR1 MRHNA, CDR2 SNTAGT. The CDR3 totals 15 residues. The junction had 5 bases not matched to a gene; V was cut back by 2 bases and J by 7 bases.

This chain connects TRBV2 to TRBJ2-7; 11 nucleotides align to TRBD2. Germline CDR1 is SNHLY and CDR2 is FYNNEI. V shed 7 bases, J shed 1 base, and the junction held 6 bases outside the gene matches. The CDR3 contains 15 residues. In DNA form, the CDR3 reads TGTGCCAGCACCGAGTTAGCGGGGGGGTCCTACGAGCAGTACTTC. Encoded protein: CASTELAGGSYEQYF. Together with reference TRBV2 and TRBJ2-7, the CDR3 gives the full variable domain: EPEVTQTPSHQVTQMGQEVILRCVPISNHLYFYWYRQILGQKVEFLVSFYNNEISEKSEIFDDQFSVERPDGSNFTLKIRSTKLEDSAMYFCASTELAGGSYEQYFGPGTRLTVT.

CDR3 sequence: CSARDSRGSGTEAFF. The CDR3 DNA reads as TGCAGTGCTAGAGATAGCAGGGGCTCGGGCACTGAAGCTTTCTTT. The rearrangement joins TRBV20-1 to TRBJ1-1, with D maybe TRBD1 (6 bases). Per the germline V gene, CDR1 is DFQATT and CDR2 is SNEGSKA (reference sequence). The CDR3 spans 15 residues. Trimming shortened V by 0 bases and J by 4 bases, and 15 bases separated the two germline ends.

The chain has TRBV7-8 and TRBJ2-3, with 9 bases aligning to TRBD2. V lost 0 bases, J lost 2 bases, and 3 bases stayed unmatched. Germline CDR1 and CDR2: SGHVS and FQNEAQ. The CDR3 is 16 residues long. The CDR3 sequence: CASSLASGRVTDTQYF. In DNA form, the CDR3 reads TGTGCCAGCAGCTTAGCTAGCGGGAGAGTCACAGATACGCAGTATTTT. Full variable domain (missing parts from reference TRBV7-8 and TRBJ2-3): GAGVSQSPRYKVAKRGQDVALRCDPISGHVSLFWYQQALGQGPEFLTYFQNEAQLDKSGLPSDRFFAERPEGSVSTLKIQRTQQEDSAVYLCASSLASGRVTDTQYFGPGTRLTVL.

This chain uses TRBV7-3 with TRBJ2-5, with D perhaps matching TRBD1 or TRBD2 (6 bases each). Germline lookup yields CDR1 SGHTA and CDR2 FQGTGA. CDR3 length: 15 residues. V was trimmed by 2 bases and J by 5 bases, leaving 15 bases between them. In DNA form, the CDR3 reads TGTGCCAGCAGCTTATCCGGGGGCAAGCGGGAGACCCAGTACTTC. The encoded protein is CASSLSGGKRETQYF.

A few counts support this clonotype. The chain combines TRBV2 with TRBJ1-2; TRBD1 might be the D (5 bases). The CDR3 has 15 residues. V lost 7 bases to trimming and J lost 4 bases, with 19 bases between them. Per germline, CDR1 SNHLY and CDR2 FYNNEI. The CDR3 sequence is CASTQRRDGRYGYTF. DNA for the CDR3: TGTGCCAGCACTCAGAGGAGGGACGGGCGCTATGGCTACACCTTC. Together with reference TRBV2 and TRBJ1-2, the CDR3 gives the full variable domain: EPEVTQTPSHQVTQMGQEVILRCVPISNHLYFYWYRQILGQKVEFLVSFYNNEISEKSEIFDDQFSVERPDGSNFTLKIRSTKLEDSAMYFCASTQRRDGRYGYTFGSGTRLTVV.

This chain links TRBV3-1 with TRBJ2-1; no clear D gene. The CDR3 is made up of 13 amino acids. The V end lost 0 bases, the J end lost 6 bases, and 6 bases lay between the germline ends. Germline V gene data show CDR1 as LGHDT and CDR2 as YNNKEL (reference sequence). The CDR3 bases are TGTGCCAGCAGCCAAGATGGAAGCAATGAGCAGTTCTTC. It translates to CASSQDGSNEQFF.

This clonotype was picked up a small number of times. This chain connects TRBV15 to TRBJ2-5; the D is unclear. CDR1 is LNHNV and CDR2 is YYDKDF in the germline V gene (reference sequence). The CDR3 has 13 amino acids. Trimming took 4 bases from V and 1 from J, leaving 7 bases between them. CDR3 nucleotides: TGTGCCACCAGCATACGACTCCAAGAGACCCAGTACTTC. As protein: CATSIRLQETQYF.

The CDR3: CASSLGLAGGVDEQFF. For the CDR3, the DNA is TGTGCCAGCAGCTTAGGACTAGCGGGAGGGGTGGATGAGCAGTTCTTC. V and J are TRBV11-2 and TRBJ2-1; the match to TRBD2 covers 14 bases. Trimming removed 1 base from V and 8 bases from J; junction bases left unmatched: 4. Germline CDR1 is SGHAT and CDR2 is FQNNGV. The CDR3 length is 16 residues.